Shown below are 18 T cell receptor beta chains from a single sample sequenced in a study of regulatory dendritic cells for organ transplantation. Sequencing was performed with immunoSEQ multiplex PCR; in TCRdb, only in-frame clones are kept and a portion is missing. The table has under 45,000 clones, about 89% seen once. The specimen was naive CD4+ T cells from blood. Subset noted: CD45RA+ naive T cells. The source of these receptors is a human donor in good health.

This clone was detected only once. The J gene is TRBJ2-7, the V gene TRBV18, with D unclear. The ends were cut back, 6 bases at V and 1 base at J, with 16 bases in the middle. There are 15 residues in the CDR3. Germline CDR1 is KGHSH and CDR2 is LQKENI. CDR3: CASSALDSGSYEQYF. The CDR3 nucleotides are TGTGCCAGCTCCGCCTTAGACTCTGGGTCCTACGAGCAGTACTTC.

The CDR3 region is CASRPGFSGNTIYF. In nucleotides, the CDR3 is TGCGCCAGCAGGCCGGGGTTCTCTGGAAACACCATATATTTT. The chain carries TRBV5-1 and TRBJ1-3; unclear D gene. With 5 bases removed from V and 0 bases from J, the gap between germline ends came to 9 bases. Germline-derived CDR1 and CDR2 are SGHRS and YFSETQ. This CDR3 contains 14 residues.

The genes are TRBV5-1 and TRBJ2-7, with 9 nucleotides matching TRBD1. From germline, CDR1 is SGHRS and CDR2 YFSETQ. This CDR3 has 15 residues. The V segment lost 4 bases and the J segment 5 bases; nucleotides outside the gene matches: 10. CDR3 residues: CASSAIQGAQDEQYF. The CDR3 coding sequence is TGCGCCAGCAGCGCAATACAGGGGGCGCAGGACGAGCAGTACTTC.

V gene TRBV5-8 combines with J gene TRBJ2-3; 7 positions agree with TRBD1. There are 15 residues in the CDR3. With V trimmed by 4 bases and J by 1 base, 6 bases remained unmatched. CDR1 is SGHTS and CDR2 is YDEGEE in the germline V gene. CDR3 DNA: TGTGCCAGCAGCCCCCGGGACAGCGGCACAGATACGCAGTATTTT. Its translation is CASSPRDSGTDTQYF.

The chain carries TRBV29-1 and TRBJ1-1; D is undetermined. Germline CDR1 is SQVTM and CDR2 is ANQGSEA. The CDR3 covers 15 residues. V lost 6 bases and J lost 0, with 17 bases in between. CDR3 loop: CSVQTMLWMNTEAFF. In DNA form, the CDR3 reads TGCAGCGTCCAAACAATGCTCTGGATGAACACTGAAGCTTTCTTT.

V usage is TRBV10-1 and J usage is TRBJ2-3; possibly TRBD2 for D (5 bases). The CDR3 runs to 13 residues. CDR1 WNHNN and CDR2 SYGVQD come from the germline V gene (reference sequence). V lost 6 bases and J 7 bases, leaving 14 bases between the germline ends. CDR3 loop: CASSPTSSNTQYF. The CDR3 nucleotides read TGCGCCAGCAGCCCCACTAGTTCAAATACGCAGTATTTT.

The V gene is TRBV11-2, the J gene TRBJ2-3; unclear D gene. Germline V gene data show CDR1 as SGHAT and CDR2 as FQNNGV. This CDR3 is 12 amino acids long. V lost 3 bases to trimming and J lost 1 base, with 2 bases between them. The CDR3 nucleotides read TGTGCCAGCAGCTTGGGCACAGATACGCAGTATTTT. The encoded protein is CASSLGTDTQYF. The complete variable domain, with remaining parts taken from reference TRBV11-2 and TRBJ2-3, reads EAGVAQSPRYKIIEKRQSVAFWCNPISGHATLYWYQQILGQGPKLLIQFQNNGVVDDSQLPKDRFSAERLKGVDSTLKIQPAKLEDSAVYLCASSLGTDTQYFGPGTRLTVL.

This clone has only one observation. The rearrangement links TRBV6-6 to TRBJ1-4, with TRBD1 matching 8 bases. Per the germline V gene, CDR1 is MNHNY and CDR2 is SVGAGI (reference sequence). This CDR3 comprises 14 residues. V shed 4 bases, J shed 7 bases, and the junction held 5 bases outside the gene matches. CDR3 in amino acids: CASSSGQVGEKLFF. DNA for the CDR3: TGTGCCAGCAGTTCGGGACAGGTCGGTGAAAAACTGTTTTTT.

V is TRBV19 and J is TRBJ2-7; a weak D match, TRBD1 (6 bases). Germline V lookup: CDR1 LNHDA, CDR2 SQIVND (reference sequence). This CDR3 comprises 15 residues. V dropped 3 bases and J dropped 1 base, with 13 bases sitting between them. The CDR3, as DNA: TGTGCCAGTAGTATCACGGGCAGGGGATCCTACGAGCAGTACTTC. This sequence encodes CASSITGRGSYEQYF.

V usage is TRBV6-6 and J usage is TRBJ1-2; the D gene is possibly TRBD1 (6 bases). Trimming took 3 bases from V and 6 from J, leaving 17 bases between them. Germline CDR1 and CDR2: MNHNY and SVGAGI (reference sequence). This CDR3 region has 15 residues. For the CDR3, the DNA is TGTGCCAGCAGTTATCCCGACAGGACACTCAATGGCTACACCTTC. Protein: CASSYPDRTLNGYTF.

V and J are TRBV7-3 and TRBJ1-6; no reliable D call. CDR1 is SGHTA and CDR2 is FQGTGA in the germline V gene. This CDR3 spans 13 amino acids. V lost 2 bases, J lost 9 bases, and 8 bases lay in between. The CDR3 loop reads CASSLYTGSPLHF. DNA for the CDR3: TGTGCCAGCAGCTTATATACCGGTTCACCCCTCCACTTT. The complete variable domain, with remaining parts taken from reference TRBV7-3 and TRBJ1-6, reads GAGVSQTPSNKVTEKGKYVELRCDPISGHTALYWYRQSLGQGPEFLIYFQGTGAADDSGLPNDRFFAVRPEGSVSTLKIQRTERGDSAVYLCASSLYTGSPLHFGNGTRLTVT.

The rearrangement joins TRBV15 to TRBJ2-1, with 9 bases aligning to TRBD2. The CDR3 is made up of 16 amino acids. Trimming cost V 5 bases and J 3 bases; bases outside gene matches: 8. CDR1 LNHNV and CDR2 YYDKDF come from the germline V gene (reference sequence). The CDR3 spells CATSVAHSGSYNEQFF. The CDR3 DNA follows: TGTGCCACCAGCGTCGCACATAGCGGGAGCTACAATGAGCAGTTCTTC.

The gene calls are TRBV4-2 and TRBJ2-1, with a tentative D call TRBD2 (6 bases). The CDR3 is 16 residues long. V was clipped by 0 bases and J by 6 bases, with 15 bases between them. From germline, CDR1 is LGHNA and CDR2 YNFKEQ. The CDR3: CASSQEGRDKANEQFF. DNA of the CDR3: TGTGCCAGCAGCCAAGAAGGGCGGGATAAAGCCAATGAGCAGTTCTTC.

V is TRBV19 and J is TRBJ2-7, with TRBD2 matching over 7 bases. The trim removed 7 bases at V and 0 bases at J, leaving 6 bases unmatched. There are 14 residues in the CDR3. The germline V gene has CDR1 LNHDA and CDR2 SQIVND (reference sequence). This CDR3 is CASNVGLGSYEQYF. The CDR3 region has the DNA TGTGCCAGTAACGTAGGACTAGGCTCCTACGAGCAGTACTTC. The entire variable domain, with the rest obtained from reference TRBV19 and TRBJ2-7, is as follows: DGGITQSPKYLFRKEGQNVTLSCEQNLNHDAMYWYRQDPGQGLRLIYYSQIVNDFQKGDIAEGYSVSREKKESFPLTVTSAQKNPTAFYLCASNVGLGSYEQYFGPGTRLTVT.

This clone has more than one count but fewer than ten. This sequence joins TRBV27 and TRBJ1-1; 10 bases map to TRBD1. With V trimmed by 7 bases and J by 2 bases, 4 bases remained unmatched. The germline CDR1 and CDR2 sequences are MNHEY and SMNVEV (reference sequence). This CDR3 has 14 residues. CDR3 bases: TGTGCCAGCATGAGGGACAGGGGAAACACTGAAGCTTTCTTT. Its protein is CASMRDRGNTEAFF.

This chain joins TRBV5-8 and TRBJ1-4; D perhaps matches TRBD1 (5 bases). This CDR3 is 14 amino acids long. CDR1 is SGHTS and CDR2 is YDEGEE in the germline V gene. V was pared by 0 bases and J by 8 bases, with 11 bases between. As DNA, the CDR3 is TGTGCCAGCAGCTTGGTCCAGGGAGGCGAAAAACTGTTTTTT. Translating it yields CASSLVQGGEKLFF.

The V and J genes are TRBV14 and TRBJ2-7, with D perhaps TRBD1 (6 bases). The CDR3 contains 18 residues. Trimming pared 3 bases from V and 3 bases from J, leaving 24 bases between. Germline assignment: CDR1 SGHDN and CDR2 FVKESK. The CDR3 reads CASSQLEGRLAGDYEQYF. CDR3 sequence (DNA): TGTGCCAGCAGCCAGTTAGAGGGCCGTCTAGCAGGGGACTACGAGCAGTACTTC.

V gene TRBV10-3 combines with J gene TRBJ2-1, with TRBD2 matching over 7 bases. The germline V gene encodes CDR1 ENHRY and CDR2 SYGVKD. Losses at the gene ends were 10 bases for V and 1 base for J; bases not matched to a gene: 7. The CDR3 has 14 amino acids. CDR3 DNA: TGTGCCACGACCAGCGGGACGTCCTACAATGAGCAGTTCTTC. Its translation is CATTSGTSYNEQFF.